Below, 3 T cell receptor beta chains from the same sample are listed, as sequenced in a study of blood T cells in healthy people across ages. A sample-barcoded 5' primer and a J-beta primer mix were used in a second PCR of about 7 to 11 cycles. Via MiXCR, TCRdb re-called the 5' RACE reads, giving one row per CDR3 protein. The sample consists of about 800,000 distinct CDR3 sequences, around 25% of them appearing once. This sample was shared with a second study, whose subject was T cells of mothers and their children.

The sample was blood. These receptors came from a boy aged 10-17 years in good health.

This rearrangement joins TRBV27 to TRBJ1-1; no clear D gene. The germline CDR1 and CDR2 sequences are MNHEY and SMNVEV (reference sequence). Between the trimmed V and J ends, which lost 4 bases and 1 base, there was a span of 19 bases. CDR3 length: 17 residues. CDR3 sequence (DNA): TGTGCCAGCAGTTCCCTCGTGGGGTCGGCGACGAACACTGAAGCTTTCTTT. Protein product: CASSSLVGSATNTEAFF.

This clonotype was seen a few times. This sequence joins TRBV6-2 or TRBV6-3 and TRBJ2-5; TRBD2 matches at 11 bases. Judging by the DNA end, TRBJ2-7 fits better; the J call may be wrong. The CDR3 sequence is 15 residues long. Germline CDR1 is MNHEY and CDR2 is SVGEGT. CDR3 in amino acids: CASSPRLAGGYEQYF. The CDR3 coding sequence is TGTGCCAGCAGCCCACGTCTAGCGGGGGGCTACGAGCAGTACTTC.

This chain links TRBV12-5 with TRBJ2-3, with D maybe TRBD1 (6 bases). This CDR3 comprises 13 residues. V lost 6 bases and J lost 8, with 15 bases in between. Germline-derived CDR1 and CDR2 are LGHNT and FRNRAP. The CDR3 DNA reads as TGTGCTAGTGGGTCAGGGGTGACGGGTACGCAGTATTTT. Translated: CASGSGVTGTQYF.